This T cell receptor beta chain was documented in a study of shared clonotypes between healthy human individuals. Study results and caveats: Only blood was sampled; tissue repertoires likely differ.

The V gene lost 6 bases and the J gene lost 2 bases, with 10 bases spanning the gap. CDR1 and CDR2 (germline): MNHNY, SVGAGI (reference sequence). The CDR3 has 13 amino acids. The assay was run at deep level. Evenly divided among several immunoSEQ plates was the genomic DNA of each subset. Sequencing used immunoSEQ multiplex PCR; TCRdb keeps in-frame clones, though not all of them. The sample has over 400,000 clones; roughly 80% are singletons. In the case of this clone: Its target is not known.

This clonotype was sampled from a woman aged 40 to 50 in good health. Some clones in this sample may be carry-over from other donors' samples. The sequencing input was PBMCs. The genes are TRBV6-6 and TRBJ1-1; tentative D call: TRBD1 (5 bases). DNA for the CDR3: TGTGCCAGCAGGTACCAGGGCAACACTGAAGCTTTCTTT. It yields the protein CASRYQGNTEAFF.